A selection of T cell receptor beta chains follows, all from one sample in a study of PD-L1 blockade in urothelial cancer. Assay: immunoSEQ multiplex PCR; the TCRdb copy retains only in-frame clones and omits some. The table shows about 55,000 clones, with approximately 88% occurring only once. The sequenced sample was PBMCs, obtained around atezolizumab (anti-PD-L1) treatment. The receptors shown here come from a man aged 45 to 65 with urothelial cancer. The CDR3 runs from the conserved cysteine through the conserved F or W. The order of the fields is clone size, D gene, J gene, V gene, CDR3 length, CDR3 DNA, CDR3 protein. The D gene is left open where the match is weak. A clone size is listed for some rows: how often the clone was seen (once, few, many), or a class if it is expanded.

clone size: .; D gene: TRBD2; J gene: TRBJ2-7; V gene: TRBV11-1; CDR3 length: 16; CDR3 DNA: TGTGCCAGCAGCCTACAGGCTTCTAGCGGGGGCTACGAGCAGTACTTC; CDR3 protein: CASSLQASSGGYEQYF
clone size: .; D gene: .; J gene: TRBJ1-2; V gene: TRBV28; CDR3 length: 13; CDR3 DNA: TGTGCCAGCAGTCCGCAGGGAGGCTATGGCTACACCTTC; CDR3 protein: CASSPQGGYGYTF
clone size: .; D gene: TRBD1; J gene: TRBJ2-1; V gene: TRBV19; CDR3 length: 16; CDR3 DNA: TGTGCCAGTACCAAAAGTCCCGGGACAGGGTCGGGTGAGCAGTTCTTC; CDR3 protein: CASTKSPGTGSGEQFF
clone size: .; D gene: TRBD1; J gene: TRBJ1-4; V gene: TRBV11-2; CDR3 length: 15; CDR3 DNA: TGTGCCAGCAGCCCACTCGGACAGGGAGGGGAAAAACTGTTTTTT; CDR3 protein: CASSPLGQGGEKLFF
clone size: .; D gene: TRBD1; J gene: TRBJ2-2; V gene: TRBV6-6; CDR3 length: 13; CDR3 DNA: TGTGGTTCCGGACAGGGGAACACCGGGGAGCTGTTTTTT; CDR3 protein: CGSGQGNTGELFF
clone size: .; D gene: .; J gene: TRBJ1-4; V gene: TRBV27; CDR3 length: 13; CDR3 DNA: TGTGCCAGCAGTTTAGAACGGAATGAAAAACTGTTTTTT; CDR3 protein: CASSLERNEKLFF
clone size: .; D gene: TRBD1; J gene: TRBJ2-4; V gene: TRBV25-1; CDR3 length: 16; CDR3 DNA: TGTGCCAGCAGTGAGGGGGGCCGGGACAGGGGTAACATTCAGTACTTC; CDR3 protein: CASSEGGRDRGNIQYF
clone size: once; D gene: TRBD2; J gene: TRBJ2-2; V gene: TRBV19; CDR3 length: 16; CDR3 DNA: TGTGCCAGTAGTATTAGCGGGGGGGCGAACACCGGGGAGCTGTTTTTT; CDR3 protein: CASSISGGANTGELFF
clone size: .; D gene: TRBD2; J gene: TRBJ2-5; V gene: TRBV5-6; CDR3 length: 16; CDR3 DNA: TGTGCCAGCAGCCAGGGACTAGCGGGGGGTTGGGAGACCCAGTACTTC; CDR3 protein: CASSQGLAGGWETQYF
clone size: .; D gene: .; J gene: TRBJ2-5; V gene: TRBV28; CDR3 length: 13; CDR3 DNA: TGTGCCAGCGAAAGGGGAGGCGAAGAGACCCAGTACTTC; CDR3 protein: CASERGGEETQYF
clone size: .; D gene: .; J gene: TRBJ2-7; V gene: TRBV4-2; CDR3 length: 13; CDR3 DNA: TGTGCCAGCAACGGGGGAGGATCCTACGAGCAGTACTTC; CDR3 protein: CASNGGGSYEQYF
clone size: .; D gene: TRBD1; J gene: TRBJ2-7; V gene: TRBV7-2; CDR3 length: 14; CDR3 DNA: TGTGCCAGCAGCCGGGACAGGGGCCCCTACGAGCAGTACTTC; CDR3 protein: CASSRDRGPYEQYF
clone size: .; D gene: TRBD1; J gene: TRBJ1-5; V gene: TRBV5-6; CDR3 length: 14; CDR3 DNA: TGTGCCAGCAGCAGGGGGGCAGGGGGCCAGCCCCAGCATTTT; CDR3 protein: CASSRGAGGQPQHF
clone size: .; D gene: TRBD1; J gene: TRBJ1-6; V gene: TRBV7-8; CDR3 length: 14; CDR3 DNA: TGTGCCAGCAGCGTCGGGACAGGGGATTCACCCCTCCACTTT; CDR3 protein: CASSVGTGDSPLHF
clone size: .; D gene: .; J gene: TRBJ2-5; V gene: TRBV6-1; CDR3 length: 13; CDR3 DNA: TGTGCCAGCAGTAGCCGGGAGCAAGAGACCCAGTACTTC; CDR3 protein: CASSSREQETQYF
clone size: few; D gene: .; J gene: TRBJ1-1; V gene: TRBV27; CDR3 length: 13; CDR3 DNA: TGTGCCAGCACAGGCCCACCAGGCACTGAAGCTTTCTTT; CDR3 protein: CASTGPPGTEAFF
clone size: .; D gene: TRBD2; J gene: TRBJ2-6; V gene: TRBV19; CDR3 length: 16; CDR3 DNA: TGTGCCAGTACCCGAGGACTAGCTCTTGGGGCCAACGTCCTGACTTTC; CDR3 protein: CASTRGLALGANVLTF
clone size: .; D gene: TRBD1; J gene: TRBJ1-2; V gene: TRBV5-4; CDR3 length: 14; CDR3 DNA: TGTGCCAGCAGCGAGGGACAGGGCGACTATGGCTACACCTTC; CDR3 protein: CASSEGQGDYGYTF
clone size: .; D gene: .; J gene: TRBJ2-6; V gene: TRBV6-1; CDR3 length: 13; CDR3 DNA: TGTGCCAGCAAAACATCTGGGGCCAACGTCCTGACTTTC; CDR3 protein: CASKTSGANVLTF
clone size: .; D gene: .; J gene: TRBJ2-1; V gene: TRBV11-2; CDR3 length: 16; CDR3 DNA: TGTGCCAGCAGCTCCGTTAGGGGCGGAGAGTACAATGAGCAGTTCTTC; CDR3 protein: CASSSVRGGEYNEQFF
clone size: .; D gene: TRBD2; J gene: TRBJ2-1; V gene: TRBV11-2; CDR3 length: 16; CDR3 DNA: TGTGCCAGCAGCCCATCACTAGCGGGGGGAAACAATGAGCAGTTCTTC; CDR3 protein: CASSPSLAGGNNEQFF
clone size: .; D gene: .; J gene: TRBJ2-2; V gene: TRBV5-4; CDR3 length: 14; CDR3 DNA: TGTGCCAGCAGCGAACGGACTGTCACCGGGGAGCTGTTTTTT; CDR3 protein: CASSERTVTGELFF
clone size: .; D gene: TRBD2; J gene: TRBJ2-1; V gene: TRBV27; CDR3 length: 16; CDR3 DNA: TGTGCCAGCAGTTCTCTAGCGGGAGTCCCCTACAATGAGCAGTTCTTC; CDR3 protein: CASSSLAGVPYNEQFF
clone size: .; D gene: TRBD2; J gene: TRBJ2-5; V gene: TRBV6-1; CDR3 length: 14; CDR3 DNA: TGTGCCAGCAGTGCTAGCGGCCTTGACGAGACCCAGTACTTC; CDR3 protein: CASSASGLDETQYF
clone size: .; D gene: .; J gene: TRBJ1-2; V gene: TRBV19; CDR3 length: 16; CDR3 DNA: TGTGCCAGTAGTATAGAACGCGAACTTCTACACTATGGCTACACCTTC; CDR3 protein: CASSIERELLHYGYTF
clone size: .; D gene: .; J gene: TRBJ1-3; V gene: TRBV29-1; CDR3 length: 12; CDR3 DNA: TGCAGCGTGACTGGCCCTGGAAACACCATATATTTT; CDR3 protein: CSVTGPGNTIYF
clone size: .; D gene: TRBD1; J gene: TRBJ2-5; V gene: TRBV7-7; CDR3 length: 14; CDR3 DNA: TGTGCCAGCAGCACCGGACAGGCGGCAGAGACCCAGTACTTC; CDR3 protein: CASSTGQAAETQYF
clone size: .; D gene: TRBD1; J gene: TRBJ2-2; V gene: TRBV11-1; CDR3 length: 14; CDR3 DNA: TGTGCCAGCAGCTTAGGACAGGGCACCGGGGAGCTGTTTTTT; CDR3 protein: CASSLGQGTGELFF
clone size: .; D gene: .; J gene: TRBJ1-5; V gene: TRBV27; CDR3 length: 17; CDR3 DNA: TGTGCCAGCAGTTTCCAGGGACCGGGGGGTAGCAATCAGCCCCAGCATTTT; CDR3 protein: CASSFQGPGGSNQPQHF
clone size: .; D gene: .; J gene: TRBJ2-7; V gene: TRBV19; CDR3 length: 14; CDR3 DNA: TGTGCCAGTAGGCTCTCCGAGGGTTCGCGGGAGCAGTACTTC; CDR3 protein: CASRLSEGSREQYF
clone size: .; D gene: TRBD1; J gene: TRBJ1-2; V gene: TRBV5-4; CDR3 length: 16; CDR3 DNA: TGTGCCAGCAGCCCAGGGGGCAGTCAATTTAACTATGGCTACACCTTC; CDR3 protein: CASSPGGSQFNYGYTF
clone size: medium-sized; D gene: .; J gene: TRBJ2-7; V gene: TRBV30; CDR3 length: 16; CDR3 DNA: TGTGCCTGGAGTGTCCCACGGGGTCAATCCTCCTACGAGCAGTACTTC; CDR3 protein: CAWSVPRGQSSYEQYF
clone size: .; D gene: TRBD1; J gene: TRBJ2-3; V gene: TRBV6-6; CDR3 length: 16; CDR3 DNA: TGTGCCAGCAGTTACTTGGGGACAGGGGGGACAGATACGCAGTATTTT; CDR3 protein: CASSYLGTGGTDTQYF
clone size: .; D gene: .; J gene: TRBJ1-4; V gene: TRBV6-1; CDR3 length: 15; CDR3 DNA: TGTGCCAGCAGTCCTGGGGGGGCCGGTAATGAAAAACTGTTTTTT; CDR3 protein: CASSPGGAGNEKLFF
clone size: .; D gene: .; J gene: TRBJ2-1; V gene: TRBV25-1; CDR3 length: 12; CDR3 DNA: TGTGCCAGCACACCTCGCAGGTATGAGCAGTTCTTC; CDR3 protein: CASTPRRYEQFF
clone size: once; D gene: TRBD2; J gene: TRBJ2-1; V gene: TRBV5-1; CDR3 length: 15; CDR3 DNA: TGCGCCAGCAGCCCACCTGGGGGGGCCTACAATGAGCAGTTCTTC; CDR3 protein: CASSPPGGAYNEQFF
clone size: .; D gene: TRBD1; J gene: TRBJ2-7; V gene: TRBV29-1; CDR3 length: 16; CDR3 DNA: TGCAGCGTTGAACCTTCGGGTGCAGGGGGATCCTACGAGCAGTACTTC; CDR3 protein: CSVEPSGAGGSYEQYF
clone size: .; D gene: .; J gene: TRBJ2-7; V gene: TRBV9; CDR3 length: 16; CDR3 DNA: TGTGCCAGCAGCGTAGGCGGGGACAGTAGAACCTACGAGCAGTACTTC; CDR3 protein: CASSVGGDSRTYEQYF
clone size: .; D gene: TRBD1; J gene: TRBJ2-7; V gene: TRBV2; CDR3 length: 13; CDR3 DNA: TGTGCCAGCAGGGGACAGGGGATCTACGAGCAGTACTTC; CDR3 protein: CASRGQGIYEQYF
clone size: .; D gene: TRBD1; J gene: TRBJ2-2; V gene: TRBV5-8; CDR3 length: 15; CDR3 DNA: TGTGCCAGCAGCTCAGGACAGGGGGATTCCGGGGAGCTGTTTTTT; CDR3 protein: CASSSGQGDSGELFF
clone size: .; D gene: .; J gene: TRBJ1-2; V gene: TRBV30; CDR3 length: 15; CDR3 DNA: TGTGCCTGGGGACTTACGGGGGTTGCGAACTATGGCTACACCTTC; CDR3 protein: CAWGLTGVANYGYTF
clone size: .; D gene: .; J gene: TRBJ1-3; V gene: TRBV5-1; CDR3 length: 15; CDR3 DNA: TGCGCCAGCAGCCCAGGTGGGGGGGCGAAGGGCACCATATATTTT; CDR3 protein: CASSPGGGAKGTIYF
clone size: .; D gene: .; J gene: TRBJ2-3; V gene: TRBV7-2; CDR3 length: 16; CDR3 DNA: TGTGCCAGCAGCTTACAAGCGGGACAGGGCACAGATACGCAGTATTTT; CDR3 protein: CASSLQAGQGTDTQYF
clone size: .; D gene: .; J gene: TRBJ1-5; V gene: TRBV4-3; CDR3 length: 17; CDR3 DNA: TGCGCCAGCAGCCAACGCTTCCTCGCCAGGGCGGACCAGCCCCAGCATTTT; CDR3 protein: CASSQRFLARADQPQHF
clone size: once; D gene: TRBD1; J gene: TRBJ1-2; V gene: TRBV7-3; CDR3 length: 14; CDR3 DNA: TGTGCCAGCAGCCCCGGGGGACAGATCGGTGGCTACACCTTC; CDR3 protein: CASSPGGQIGGYTF